Below are 17 T cell receptor beta chains sequenced from a single sample in a study of blood T cell repertoires in COVID-19. TCRdb's copy holds only in-frame clones and misses some; the assay was immunoSEQ multiplex PCR. This table has 220,000 or so clones, nearly 90% appearing once. The sequenced material came from PBMCs or T cells enriched from blood (not recorded which). The receptors derive from a man aged 25-45 years who had been exposed to COVID-19.

A single count supports this clone. The J gene is TRBJ2-7, the V gene TRBV27; TRBD1 might be the D (6 bases). The CDR3 runs 15 residues. Germline-derived CDR1 and CDR2 are MNHEY and SMNVEV (reference sequence). The V end was cut by 8 bases, the J end by 4 bases, with 21 bases between. The CDR3 loop is CASGYSRGWVYEQYF. The CDR3 nucleotides are TGTGCCAGCGGCTATTCCAGGGGATGGGTTTACGAGCAGTACTTC.

This clone was seen a few times. The V and J genes are TRBV24-1 and TRBJ1-5; no definite D call. CDR3 length: 18 residues. Germline CDR1 KGHDR, CDR2 SFDVKD. The V and J ends lost 6 bases and 4 bases respectively, with 24 bases between them. The CDR3 DNA reads TGTGCCACCAGTTGGGAGGAACCGCATCATACCCTTAATCAGCCCCAGCATTTT. It specifies CATSWEEPHHTLNQPQHF.

V usage is TRBV4-3 and J usage is TRBJ2-3; 8 nucleotides line up with TRBD2. Germline lookup yields CDR1 LGHNA and CDR2 YSLEER. The V and J ends lost 0 bases and 4 bases, in that order; junction bases with no gene match: 6. This CDR3 has 16 amino acids. CDR3 coding DNA: TGCGCCAGCAGCCAAGAGTTCGGGGGGGCTTCAGATACGCAGTATTTT. It encodes CASSQEFGGASDTQYF.

The chain employs TRBV15 and TRBJ1-5; no definite D call. Germline lookup yields CDR1 LNHNV and CDR2 YYDKDF (reference sequence). The CDR3 length is 13 residues. Trimming removed 0 bases at V and 6 bases at J, with 6 bases between. The CDR3 region has the DNA TGTGCCACCAGCAGAGAAGGGAGTCAGCCCCAGCATTTT. It encodes CATSREGSQPQHF.

The CDR3 region has the DNA TGTGCCAGCAGCTCGGGGGGCCAAGAGACCCAGTACTTC. As protein: CASSSGGQETQYF. The chain couples TRBV7-2 to TRBJ2-5; TRBD2 matches 7 bases. This CDR3 is 13 amino acids long. Germline V gene sequence: CDR1 SGHTA, CDR2 FQGNSA. J lost 1 base, V lost 4 bases, and 0 bases had no gene match.

J is TRBJ1-5 and V is TRBV6-5; D is ambiguous. V shed 5 bases and J shed 3 bases, with 8 bases lying between them. CDR3 length equals 13 residues. The V gene's germline CDR1 is MNHEY and CDR2 SVGAGI. Here the CDR3 reads CASSHRSNQPQHF. The CDR3 coding sequence is TGTGCCAGCAGTCACAGATCCAATCAGCCCCAGCATTTT.

The chain carries TRBV6-1 and TRBJ2-3; D is perhaps TRBD2 (6 bases). Trimming stripped 1 base from V and 1 base from J, with 9 bases between. Germline-derived CDR1 and CDR2 are MNHNS and SASEGT. This CDR3 is built from 15 residues. CDR3 sequence: CASSEDGGGTDTQYF. CDR3 DNA: TGTGCCAGCAGTGAAGATGGCGGGGGCACAGATACGCAGTATTTT.

In its sample, this clone was seen once. V usage is TRBV7-6 and J usage is TRBJ2-1; TRBD2 is a possible D gene (5 bases). Looked up from germline, CDR1 is SGHVS and CDR2 is FNYEAQ. The CDR3 runs to 12 residues. The V end was cut by 3 bases, the J end by 9 bases, with 9 bases between. CDR3 loop: CASSFRSGEQFF. CDR3 coding DNA: TGTGCCAGCAGCTTCCGGAGCGGTGAGCAGTTCTTC.

V usage is TRBV10-3 and J usage is TRBJ1-3; 8 bases align to TRBD1. After removal of 3 bases from V and 1 base from J, the junction contained 5 bases not matched to a gene. The CDR3 length is 16 residues. Germline V gene lookup returns CDR1 ENHRY and CDR2 SYGVKD. This CDR3 is CAISDFDRGSGNTIYF. The CDR3 bases are TGTGCCATCAGTGATTTCGACAGGGGATCTGGAAACACCATATATTTT.

This clone was counted only a few times. This rearrangement joins TRBV25-1 to TRBJ2-5; 10 nucleotides align to TRBD1. Germline V gives CDR1 MGHDK, CDR2 SYGVNS. The CDR3 spans 16 residues. J was trimmed by 5 bases and V by 5 bases; bases with no gene match: 11. CDR3 sequence reads: CASSRQGAAGTETQYF. Written as DNA, the CDR3 is TGTGCCAGCAGTCGACAGGGGGCGGCGGGCACGGAGACCCAGTACTTC.

The V call is TRBV3-1 (or the pseudogene TRBV3-2), the J call TRBJ2-4; TRBD1 might be the D (6 bases). In germline, CDR1 is LGHDT, CDR2 YNNKEL (reference sequence). The CDR3 length is 13 residues. The germline V and J ends were trimmed by 7 bases and 4 bases, with 11 bases remaining between them. This CDR3 is CASIRTEKNIQYF. The CDR3 DNA is TGTGCCAGCATCCGGACAGAGAAAAACATTCAGTACTTC.

The CDR3 DNA sequence: TGTGCCAGCAGCGTCGACATGAATCAGCCCCAGCATTTT. It translates to CASSVDMNQPQHF. The genes are TRBV9 and TRBJ1-5; no clear D gene. This CDR3 comprises 13 residues. V dropped 2 bases and J dropped 4 bases, with 7 bases sitting between them. Germline loops: CDR1 SGDLS, CDR2 YYNGEE.

The chain joins TRBV30 to TRBJ2-3; D call uncertain. Germline CDR1 and CDR2: GTSNPN and SVGIG (reference sequence). Trimming took 0 bases from V and 5 from J, leaving 3 bases between them. The CDR3 has 11 amino acids. Here the CDR3 DNA reads TGTGCCTGGAGTGTCCGAGATACGCAGTATTTT. Protein: CAWSVRDTQYF.

The chain carries TRBV7-7 and TRBJ2-7, with D possibly matching TRBD2 (5 bases). Germline V gene lookup returns CDR1 SSHAT and CDR2 FNYEAQ (reference sequence). Between the trimmed V and J ends, which lost 5 bases and 7 bases, there was a span of 30 bases. This CDR3 contains 18 residues. This chain's CDR3 is CASSRENSQGPLTGEQYF. In nucleotides, the CDR3 is TGTGCCAGCAGCCGAGAAAATTCCCAAGGACCGTTAACGGGGGAGCAGTACTTC.

The rearrangement joins TRBV4-2 to TRBJ2-2; 12 bases agree with TRBD2. CDR1 is LGHNA and CDR2 is YNFKEQ in the germline V gene. This CDR3 has 16 amino acids. With 5 bases clipped from V and 5 bases from J, the junction kept 6 bases outside the gene matches. The CDR3 reads CASSYRTSGETGELFF. The CDR3 DNA reads as TGTGCCAGCAGCTATAGGACTAGCGGGGAAACCGGGGAGCTGTTTTTT.

J is TRBJ2-7 and V is TRBV14; tentative D call: TRBD1 (5 bases). V was shortened by 1 base and J by 5 bases, with 12 bases between the two germline ends. Germline loops: CDR1 SGHDN, CDR2 FVKESK. The CDR3 runs to 14 residues. The DNA for the CDR3 is TGTGCCAGCAGCCAAGCGGGCCAGGGTAACGAGCAGTACTTC. As protein: CASSQAGQGNEQYF.

V gene TRBV13 combines with J gene TRBJ2-3; 9 nucleotides match TRBD1. CDR3 length: 18 amino acids. Germline trimming cut 3 bases from V and 1 base from J; bases unmatched to any gene: 11. The germline V gene has CDR1 PRHDT and CDR2 FYEKMQ (reference sequence). The CDR3 region is CASSFFAGTGKGTDTQYF. The CDR3 DNA reads as TGTGCCAGCAGCTTTTTCGCCGGGACAGGGAAGGGCACAGATACGCAGTATTTT.